This T cell receptor beta chain was profiled in a study of blood T cell repertoires in COVID-19. The wider study: The United States, Italy and Spain provided the acute and convalescent COVID-19 samples.

The germline V gene encodes CDR1 KGHSH and CDR2 LQKENI. CDR3 length: 16 amino acids. The V segment lost 0 bases and the J segment 3 bases; nucleotides outside the gene matches: 5. Clones were sequenced by immunoSEQ multiplex PCR, and TCRdb holds only the in-frame ones, with some missing. The data show roughly 300,000 clones, around 81% seen once. This receptor was obtained from a woman aged 60 to 75 with active or convalescent COVID-19. Sample: peripheral blood. J is TRBJ2-1 and V is TRBV18, with 7 bases that match TRBD1. CDR3 protein: CASSPPNRGLYNEQFF. The CDR3 bases are TGTGCCAGCTCACCACCAAACAGGGGCCTCTACAATGAGCAGTTCTTC.